Listed below are T cell receptor beta chains from one sample, sequenced in a study of T cell repertoires in cytomegalovirus infection. The antigens of these receptors remain unknown. MiXCR was run by TCRdb on the reads, yielding one entry per CDR3 protein. Of 700,000 to 950,000 distinct CDR3 sequences in the sample, 32% are singletons; the top ten hold around an eighth. The sample here was cultured CD8+ T cells from PBMCs, taken from culture after CMV antigen stimulation. Receptors were obtained from a human donor in good health (CMV status not recorded). Some clones in this sample may be carry-over from other donors' samples. Each CDR3 is given with its conserved first and last residue. Fields, in order: J gene, D gene, V gene, clone size, CDR3 DNA, CDR3 protein. The D gene is left open where the match is weak. Part of the rows lack a size; the others show once, few, many or a class for expanded clones.

TRBJ2-4 | NA | TRBV27 | NA | TGTGCCAGCAGTTTATGGGGGACCGGCGAGGAAAACATTCAGTACTTC | CASSLWGTGEENIQYF
TRBJ1-6 | TRBD1 | TRBV7-3 | few | TGTGCCAGCAGGGGACAGAATAATTCACCCCTCCACTTT | CASRGQNNSPLHF
TRBJ2-2 | NA | TRBV24-1 | NA | TGTGCCACCAGTGACCGCCCACAGGGCACCGGGGAGCTGTTTTTT | CATSDRPQGTGELFF
TRBJ1-4 | NA | TRBV27 | few | TGTGCCAGCAGTTTTAGCCCAAATGAAAAACTGTTTTTT | CASSFSPNEKLFF
TRBJ1-1 | NA | TRBV6-5 | few | TGTGCCAGCAGTTATTCAGGGGCAGTGAACACTGAAGCTTTCTTT | CASSYSGAVNTEAFF
TRBJ1-6 | NA | TRBV6-6 | NA | TGTGCCAGCAGTCCAACGCCCGCGGAGAATTCACCCCTCCACTTT | CASSPTPAENSPLHF
TRBJ1-1 | NA | TRBV5-1 | NA | TGCGCCAGCAGCTTGCCAGGGAAGAGCACTGAAGCTTTCTTT | CASSLPGKSTEAFF
TRBJ1-2 | TRBD1 | TRBV27 | few | TGTGCCAGCAGTTTACAGGCAGGGGGCCTCTGGCTTTATGGCTACACCTTC | CASSLQAGGLWLYGYTF
TRBJ1-1 | TRBD1 | TRBV27 | NA | TGTGCCAGCAGTAGCCTAGGGACAGGGGGTTGGGACACTGAAGCTTTCTTT | CASSSLGTGGWDTEAFF
TRBJ2-1 | TRBD2 | TRBV12-3/TRBV12-4 | few | TGTGCCAGCACCCCCAGCGGGGGGTACAATGAGCAGTTCTTC | CASTPSGGYNEQFF
TRBJ2-7 | TRBD2 | TRBV7-9 | NA | TGTGCCAGCAGCTTAGCGGGGCGGGGGGACTCCTACGAGCAGTACTTC | CASSLAGRGDSYEQYF
TRBJ2-1 | NA | TRBV27 | few | TGTGCCAGCAGTTTGACAGGTGGAGTGGCTGAGCAGTTCTTC | CASSLTGGVAEQFF
TRBJ1-1 | TRBD1 | TRBV9 | NA | TGTGCCAGCAGCGTAGGACAGGGCGGGTTGAACACTGAAGCTTTCTTT | CASSVGQGGLNTEAFF
TRBJ1-1 | NA | TRBV6-5 | NA | TGTGCCAGCAGTTACCCAGGGGAGAGTACTGAAGCTTTCTTT | CASSYPGESTEAFF
TRBJ2-2 | NA | TRBV6-5 | NA | TGTGCCAGCAGTTACTCGGGGGCCGGCGGGGAGCTGTTTTTT | CASSYSGAGGELFF
TRBJ2-5 | NA | TRBV7-2 | NA | TGTGCCAGCAGCATAGGTGAGACAGAAGAGACCCAGTACTTC | CASSIGETEETQYF